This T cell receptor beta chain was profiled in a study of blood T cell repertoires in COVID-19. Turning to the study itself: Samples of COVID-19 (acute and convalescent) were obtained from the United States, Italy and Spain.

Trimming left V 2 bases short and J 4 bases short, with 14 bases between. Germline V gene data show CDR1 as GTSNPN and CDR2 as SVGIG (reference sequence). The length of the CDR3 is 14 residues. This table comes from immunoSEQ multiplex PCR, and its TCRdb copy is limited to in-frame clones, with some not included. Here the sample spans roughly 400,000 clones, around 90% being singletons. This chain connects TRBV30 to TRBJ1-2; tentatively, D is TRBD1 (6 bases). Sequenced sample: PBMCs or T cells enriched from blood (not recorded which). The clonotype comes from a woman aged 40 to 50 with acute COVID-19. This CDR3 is CAWSLTGIIYGYTF. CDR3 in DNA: TGTGCCTGGAGTCTTACAGGGATCATCTATGGCTACACCTTC.